This TCR beta chain appears in the sequencing data of a study of T cell responses to AZD1222 COVID-19 vaccine. Study-wide points: Close to half of all spike-specific TCRs reportedly target regions of the variants that are unmutated. Rises in breadth and depth of Spike-specific TCRs came after two AZD1222 doses. Mostly white British, mostly female donors; authors suggested clonal diversity may be underestimated. The study identified only five to seven AZD1222 recipients as seropositive at baseline.

V was cut by 1 base and J by 4 bases, with 10 bases left in between. The CDR3 spans 14 residues. Looked up from germline, CDR1 is LGHDT and CDR2 is YNNKEL (reference sequence). A word on this clone: Its target is not known.

Clones were sequenced by immunoSEQ multiplex PCR, and TCRdb holds only the in-frame ones, with some missing. The profile covers about 140,000 clones, with around 90% appearing a single time and roughly 7.5% taken by the ten largest. The sample here was peripheral blood, taken 28 days after the second dose of the MenACWY control vaccine. This rearrangement joins TRBV3-1 (or the pseudogene TRBV3-2) to TRBJ1-1, with D possibly TRBD1 on 5 matching bases. The receptor was derived from an adult who received the MenACWY meningococcal vaccine as a control. The CDR3 sequence: CASSQGQILTEAFF. In nucleotides, the CDR3 is TGTGCCAGCAGCCAAGGACAGATTCTCACTGAAGCTTTCTTT.